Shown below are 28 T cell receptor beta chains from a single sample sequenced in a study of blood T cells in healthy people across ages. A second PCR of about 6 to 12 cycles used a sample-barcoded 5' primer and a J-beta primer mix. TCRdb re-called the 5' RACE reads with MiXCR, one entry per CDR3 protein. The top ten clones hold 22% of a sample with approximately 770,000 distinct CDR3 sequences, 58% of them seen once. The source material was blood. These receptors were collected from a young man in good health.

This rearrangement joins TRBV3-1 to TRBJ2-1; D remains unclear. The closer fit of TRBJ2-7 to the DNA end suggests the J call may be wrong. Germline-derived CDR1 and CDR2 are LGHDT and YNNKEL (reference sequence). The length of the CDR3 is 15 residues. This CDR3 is CASSQGRFTYNEQYF. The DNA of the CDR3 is TGTGCCAGCAGCCAAGGCCGGTTTACCTACAATGAGCAGTACTTC.

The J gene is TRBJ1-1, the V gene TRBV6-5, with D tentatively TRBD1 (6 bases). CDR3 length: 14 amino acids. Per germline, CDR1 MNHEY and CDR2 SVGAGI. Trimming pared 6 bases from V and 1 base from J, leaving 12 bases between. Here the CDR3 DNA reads TGTGCCAGCAGGGCCGACAGGCGGAACACTGAAGCTTTCTTT. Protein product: CASRADRRNTEAFF.

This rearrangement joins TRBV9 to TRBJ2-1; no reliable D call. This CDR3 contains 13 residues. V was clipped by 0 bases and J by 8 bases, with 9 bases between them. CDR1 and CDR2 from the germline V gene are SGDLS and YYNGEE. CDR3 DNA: TGTGCCAGCAGCGTAGCGGAGAGCTATGAGCAGTTCTTC. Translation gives CASSVAESYEQFF.

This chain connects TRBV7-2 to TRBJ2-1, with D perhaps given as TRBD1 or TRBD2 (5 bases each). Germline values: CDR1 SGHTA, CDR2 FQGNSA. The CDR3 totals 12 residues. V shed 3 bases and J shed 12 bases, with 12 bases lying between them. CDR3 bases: TGTGCCAGCAGCTTTGACGGGACCGCGCAGTTCTTC. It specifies CASSFDGTAQFF.

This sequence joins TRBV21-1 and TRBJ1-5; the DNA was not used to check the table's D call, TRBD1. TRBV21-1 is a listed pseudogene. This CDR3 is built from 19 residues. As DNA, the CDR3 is TGTGCCAGCAGCACAGCCGGGACAGGGATCGGTTATAGCAATCAGCCCCAGCATTTT. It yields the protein CASSTAGTGIGYSNQPQHF.

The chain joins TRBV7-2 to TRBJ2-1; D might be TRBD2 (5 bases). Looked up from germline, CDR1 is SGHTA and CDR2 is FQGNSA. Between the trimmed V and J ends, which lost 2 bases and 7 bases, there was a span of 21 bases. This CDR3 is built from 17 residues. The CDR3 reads CASSLMLQLGSVNEQFF. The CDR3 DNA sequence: TGTGCCAGCAGCTTAATGCTGCAACTAGGGTCTGTGAATGAGCAGTTCTTC.

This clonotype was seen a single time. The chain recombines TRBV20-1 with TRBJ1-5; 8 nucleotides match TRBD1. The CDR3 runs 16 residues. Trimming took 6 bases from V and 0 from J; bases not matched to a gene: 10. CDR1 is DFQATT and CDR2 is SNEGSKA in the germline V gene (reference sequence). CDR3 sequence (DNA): TGCAGTGCGGCCGCCGACAGGGGCTATAGCAATCAGCCCCAGCATTTT. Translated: CSAAADRGYSNQPQHF.

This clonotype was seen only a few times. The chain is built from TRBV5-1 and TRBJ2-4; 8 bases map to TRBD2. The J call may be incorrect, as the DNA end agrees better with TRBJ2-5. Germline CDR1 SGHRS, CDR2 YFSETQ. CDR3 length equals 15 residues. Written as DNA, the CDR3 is TGCGCCAGCAGATGGGCGGGGGGCCGAGAAGAGACCCAGTACTTC. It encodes CASRWAGGREETQYF.

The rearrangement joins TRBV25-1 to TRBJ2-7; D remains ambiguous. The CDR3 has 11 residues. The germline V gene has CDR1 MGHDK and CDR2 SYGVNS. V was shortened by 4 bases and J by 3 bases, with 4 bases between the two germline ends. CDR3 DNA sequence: TGTGCCAGCAGTGGCTACTACGAGCAGTACTTC. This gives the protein CASSGYYEQYF.

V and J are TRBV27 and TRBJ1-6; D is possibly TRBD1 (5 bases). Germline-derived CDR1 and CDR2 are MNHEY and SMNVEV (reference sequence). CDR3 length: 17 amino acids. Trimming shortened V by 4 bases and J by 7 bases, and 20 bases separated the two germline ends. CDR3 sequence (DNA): TGTGCCAGCAGTTCAATTTTTCAGGGAGGTTGGAATTCACCCCTCCACTTT. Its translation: CASSSIFQGGWNSPLHF.

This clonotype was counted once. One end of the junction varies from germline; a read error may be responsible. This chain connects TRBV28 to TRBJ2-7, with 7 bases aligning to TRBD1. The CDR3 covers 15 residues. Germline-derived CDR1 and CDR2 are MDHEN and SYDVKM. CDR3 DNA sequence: TGTGCCAGCAGTTTATCCACGGACAGGTTCTACGCGCAGTACTTC. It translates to CASSLSTDRFYAQYF.

The CDR3: CSVVTGGNTEAFF. DNA for the CDR3: TGCAGCGTTGTGACAGGGGGGAACACTGAAGCTTTCTTT. The rearrangement links TRBV29-1 to TRBJ1-1; 9 nucleotides agree with TRBD1. Germline CDR1 and CDR2: SQVTM and ANQGSEA. The CDR3 has 13 residues. With V trimmed by 4 bases and J by 1 base, 1 base remained unmatched.

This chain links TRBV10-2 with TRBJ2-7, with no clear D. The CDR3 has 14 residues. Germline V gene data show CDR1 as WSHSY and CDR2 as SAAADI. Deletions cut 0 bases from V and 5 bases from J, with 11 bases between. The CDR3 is CASSESPGSDEQYF. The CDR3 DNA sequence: TGCGCCAGCAGTGAGTCGCCAGGCTCGGACGAGCAGTACTTC.

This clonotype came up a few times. CDR3 coding DNA: TGTGCCAGCAGCTTGGACCCCGTGGGTGGCAATCAGCCCCAGCATTTT. It translates to CASSLDPVGGNQPQHF. J is TRBJ1-5 and V is TRBV7-2; D is uncertain. The germline V gene has CDR1 SGHTA and CDR2 FQGNSA. Trimming stripped 3 bases from V and 2 bases from J, with 14 bases between. The length of the CDR3 is 16 residues.

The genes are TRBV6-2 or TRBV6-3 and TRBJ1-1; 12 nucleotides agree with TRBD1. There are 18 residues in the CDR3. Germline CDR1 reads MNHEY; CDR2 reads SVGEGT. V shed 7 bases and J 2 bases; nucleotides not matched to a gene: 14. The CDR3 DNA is TGTGCCAGCATCGCCCGATTGGGACAGGGGGCCTTTAACACTGAAGCTTTCTTT. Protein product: CASIARLGQGAFNTEAFF.

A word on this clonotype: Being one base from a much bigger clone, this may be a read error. The CDR3 region is CAGTLRTGQETQYF. The CDR3 DNA sequence: TGTGCCGGCACCCTTAGGACGGGTCAAGAGACCCAGTACTTC. The chain is built from TRBV28 and TRBJ2-7, with no clear D. Matching the DNA end better, TRBJ2-5 makes the J call doubtful. Germline V gives CDR1 MDHEN, CDR2 SYDVKM. This CDR3 spans 14 amino acids.

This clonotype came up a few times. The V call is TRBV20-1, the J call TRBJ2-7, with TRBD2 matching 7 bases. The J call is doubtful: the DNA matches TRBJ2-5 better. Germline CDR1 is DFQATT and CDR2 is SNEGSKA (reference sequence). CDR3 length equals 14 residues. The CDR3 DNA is TGCAGTGCTAGAGATGGGGGGGTAGGGGAGACCCAGTACTTC. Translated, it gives CSARDGGVGETQYF.

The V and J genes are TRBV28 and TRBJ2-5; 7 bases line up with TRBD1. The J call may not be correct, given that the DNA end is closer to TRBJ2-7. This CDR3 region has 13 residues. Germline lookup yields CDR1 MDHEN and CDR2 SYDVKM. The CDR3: CASSFSDRVEQYF. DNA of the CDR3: TGTGCCAGCAGTTTCTCCGACAGGGTCGAGCAGTACTTC.

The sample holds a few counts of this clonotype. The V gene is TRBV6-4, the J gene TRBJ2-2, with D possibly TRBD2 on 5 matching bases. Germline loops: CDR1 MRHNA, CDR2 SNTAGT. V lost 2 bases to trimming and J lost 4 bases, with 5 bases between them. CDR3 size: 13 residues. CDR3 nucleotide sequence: TGTGCCAGCAGTGACACTAGCACCGGGGAGCTGTTTTTT. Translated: CASSDTSTGELFF.

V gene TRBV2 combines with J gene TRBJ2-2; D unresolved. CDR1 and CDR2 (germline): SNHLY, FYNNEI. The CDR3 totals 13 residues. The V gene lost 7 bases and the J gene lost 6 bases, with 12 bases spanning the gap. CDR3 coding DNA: TGTGCCAGCACCGGCTCCCGCGCCGGGGAGCTGTTTTTT. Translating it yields CASTGSRAGELFF.

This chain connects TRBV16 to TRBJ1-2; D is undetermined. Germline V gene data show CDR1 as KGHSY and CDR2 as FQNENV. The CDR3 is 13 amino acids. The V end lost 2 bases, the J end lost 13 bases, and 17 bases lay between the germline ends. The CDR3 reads CASSQITDQERTF. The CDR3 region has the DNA TGTGCCAGCAGCCAAATTACAGACCAGGAGCGCACCTTC.

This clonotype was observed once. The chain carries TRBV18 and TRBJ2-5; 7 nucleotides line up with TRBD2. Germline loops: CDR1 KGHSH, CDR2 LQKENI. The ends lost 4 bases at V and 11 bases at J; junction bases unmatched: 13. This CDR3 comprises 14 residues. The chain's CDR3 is CASSRGRGSGEQYF. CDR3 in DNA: TGTGCCAGCTCACGAGGGAGGGGATCGGGGGAGCAGTACTTC.

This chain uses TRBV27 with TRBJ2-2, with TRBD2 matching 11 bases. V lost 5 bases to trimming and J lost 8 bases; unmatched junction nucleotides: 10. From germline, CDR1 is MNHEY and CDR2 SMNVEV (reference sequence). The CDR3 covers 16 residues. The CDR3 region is CASSPRTSGGIGELFF. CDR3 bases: TGTGCCAGCAGTCCCCGCACTAGCGGGGGAATAGGGGAGCTGTTTTTT.

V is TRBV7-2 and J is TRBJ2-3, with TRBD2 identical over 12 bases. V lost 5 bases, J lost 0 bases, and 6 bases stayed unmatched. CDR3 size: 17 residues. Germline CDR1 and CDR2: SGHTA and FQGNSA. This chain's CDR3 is CASSSGLAGSSTDTQYF. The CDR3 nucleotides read TGTGCCAGCAGCAGTGGACTAGCGGGGAGTAGCACAGATACGCAGTATTTT.

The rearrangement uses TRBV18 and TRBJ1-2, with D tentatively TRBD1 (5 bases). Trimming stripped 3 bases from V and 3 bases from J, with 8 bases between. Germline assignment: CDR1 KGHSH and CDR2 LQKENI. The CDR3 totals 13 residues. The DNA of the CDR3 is TGTGCCAGCTCACCGGACACAGACTATGGCTACACCTTC. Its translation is CASSPDTDYGYTF.

The CDR3 protein is CASSYSAGVTEAFF. In DNA form, the CDR3 reads TGTGCCAGCAGTTACTCAGCAGGGGTCACTGAAGCTTTCTTT. The genes are TRBV6-5 and TRBJ1-1; weak D call: TRBD1 (6 bases). Trimming took off 0 bases at V and 4 bases at J, with 9 bases between the two ends. CDR3 length: 14 residues. Germline loops: CDR1 MNHEY, CDR2 SVGAGI.

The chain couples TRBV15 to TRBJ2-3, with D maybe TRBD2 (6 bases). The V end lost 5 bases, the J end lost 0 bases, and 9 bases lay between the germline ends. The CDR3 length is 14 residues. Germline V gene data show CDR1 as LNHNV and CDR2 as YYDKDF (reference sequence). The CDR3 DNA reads TGTGCCACCAGCCGTAGCGGTAGCACAGATACGCAGTATTTT. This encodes CATSRSGSTDTQYF.

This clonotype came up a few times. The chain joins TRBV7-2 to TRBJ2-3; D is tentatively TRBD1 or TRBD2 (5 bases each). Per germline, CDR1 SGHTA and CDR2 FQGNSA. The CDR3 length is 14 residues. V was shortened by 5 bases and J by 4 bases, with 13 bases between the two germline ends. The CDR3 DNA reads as TGTGCCAGCAGCCCTGGGGCTAGCTCAGATACGCAGTATTTT. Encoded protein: CASSPGASSDTQYF.